This passage covers 20 T cell receptor beta chains from one sample sequenced in a study of blood T cell repertoires in COVID-19. Clones were sequenced by immunoSEQ multiplex PCR, and TCRdb holds only the in-frame ones, with some missing. This sample yields just over 650,000 clones, of which about nine tenths are seen a single time; roughly 0.25% belongs to the top ten. The material sequenced was peripheral blood. These TCRs come from a woman between 18 and 30 years old with acute or convalescent COVID-19.

The CDR3: CASVGQGLSGNTIYF. Written as DNA, the CDR3 is TGTGCCAGCGTAGGACAGGGTTTGTCTGGAAACACCATATATTTT. V and J are TRBV2 and TRBJ1-3; TRBD1 agrees at 8 bases. The CDR3 covers 15 residues. CDR1 is SNHLY and CDR2 is FYNNEI in the germline V gene. V dropped 8 bases and J dropped 1; count of bases not matched to a gene: 7.

The chain has TRBV4-1 and TRBJ2-1; 7 bases are shared with TRBD2. J gave up 13 bases and V 4 bases, and 10 bases lay outside the gene matches. The germline CDR1 and CDR2 sequences are MGHRA and YSYEKL. The CDR3 runs to 13 residues. The CDR3 DNA is TGCGCCAGCAGCCGAGCGGGACCCTCGGGTCAGTTCTTC. Translated, it gives CASSRAGPSGQFF.

The CDR3 loop is CASSLGTTGNTIYF. DNA for the CDR3: TGTGCCAGCAGCTTGGGGACAACTGGAAACACCATATATTTT. The chain employs TRBV7-3 and TRBJ1-3; D may be TRBD1 (6 bases). This CDR3 has 14 residues. The V gene lost 3 bases and the J gene lost 2 bases, with 8 bases spanning the gap. The germline CDR1 and CDR2 sequences are SGHTA and FQGTGA.

Concerning this clone itself: Other DNA sequences in the same sample also yield this CDR3. The chain couples TRBV27 to TRBJ1-2, with a possible D match to TRBD1 (5 bases). Germline V gene data show CDR1 as MNHEY and CDR2 as SMNVEV (reference sequence). Between the trimmed V and J ends, which lost 2 bases and 4 bases, there was a span of 5 bases. The CDR3 contains 12 residues. CDR3 loop: CASSLQGYGYTF. The CDR3 DNA sequence: TGTGCCAGCAGTTTACAGGGCTATGGCTACACCTTC.

This chain links TRBV19 with TRBJ2-2; perhaps TRBD2 as D (6 bases). Trimming removed 3 bases from V and 3 bases from J, with 8 bases in between. This CDR3 has 14 residues. CDR1 is LNHDA, CDR2 SQIVND, per germline (reference sequence). CDR3 in amino acids: CASSMGGYTGELFF. Written as DNA, the CDR3 is TGTGCCAGTAGTATGGGGGGATACACCGGGGAGCTGTTTTTT.

This clone has a handful of counts. The CDR3 region is CATAPSSGASTDTQYF. Here the CDR3 DNA reads TGTGCCACTGCCCCCTCTAGCGGAGCTAGCACAGATACGCAGTATTTT. This chain links TRBV10-3 with TRBJ2-3, with 7 bases fitting TRBD2. This CDR3 has 16 residues. Germline V gives CDR1 ENHRY, CDR2 SYGVKD. The J segment lost 0 bases and the V segment lost 10 bases, leaving 13 bases of the junction unmatched.

V gene TRBV29-1 combines with J gene TRBJ1-2; 8 positions agree with TRBD1. The CDR3 loop spans 16 amino acids. The V gene's germline CDR1 is SQVTM and CDR2 ANQGSEA. The V segment lost 6 bases and the J segment 0 bases; nucleotides outside the gene matches: 12. The CDR3 loop is CSVSRTGHKANYGYTF. The DNA for the CDR3 is TGCAGCGTCTCCAGGACAGGGCACAAAGCTAACTATGGCTACACCTTC.

This chain connects TRBV6-6 to TRBJ2-3, with TRBD2 matching 11 bases. The junction had 15 bases not matched to a gene; V was cut back by 6 bases and J by 1 base. There are 19 residues in the CDR3. Germline V gives CDR1 MNHNY, CDR2 SVGAGI (reference sequence). CDR3 loop: CASSRTSGGSYGGTDTQYF. CDR3 DNA: TGTGCCAGCAGCCGAACTAGCGGGGGTTCTTATGGGGGCACAGATACGCAGTATTTT.

The rearrangement joins TRBV9 to TRBJ2-2; possible D gene TRBD1, 6 bases. The CDR3 extends over 16 amino acids. V shed 4 bases and J shed 0 bases, with 13 bases lying between them. Germline lookup yields CDR1 SGDLS and CDR2 YYNGEE. CDR3: CASSPPTGPNTGELFF. The DNA for the CDR3 is TGTGCCAGCAGCCCGCCGACAGGACCGAACACCGGGGAGCTGTTTTTT.

The CDR3 bases are TGCGCCAGCAGTCCAGGGGAGAATCAGCCCCAGCATTTT. Translation: CASSPGENQPQHF. The chain has TRBV4-1 and TRBJ1-5; possibly TRBD1 for D (6 bases). The V gene's germline CDR1 is MGHRA and CDR2 YSYEKL. The CDR3 is made up of 13 amino acids. V lost 6 bases and J lost 4, with 10 bases in between.

The J gene is TRBJ1-2, the V gene TRBV2; 10 bases match TRBD1. V lost 6 bases, J lost 7 bases, and 8 bases stayed unmatched. Germline V CDR1 and CDR2: SNHLY, FYNNEI. The CDR3 loop spans 14 amino acids. The CDR3 spells CASRTRQGARGYTF. CDR3 coding DNA: TGTGCCAGCAGGACCCGACAGGGGGCGCGTGGCTACACCTTC.

The chain joins TRBV9 to TRBJ2-3; 11 bases are a match to TRBD2. The CDR3 length is 15 residues. CDR1 and CDR2 (germline): SGDLS, YYNGEE. V dropped 2 bases and J dropped 5; count of bases not matched to a gene: 4. Here the CDR3 reads CASSVSSGGIDTQYF. DNA of the CDR3: TGTGCCAGCAGCGTTTCTAGCGGGGGGATAGATACGCAGTATTTT.

This sequence joins TRBV30 and TRBJ1-1, with D possibly being TRBD1 (5 bases). The ends were cut back, 0 bases at V and 7 bases at J, with 9 bases in the middle. CDR1 GTSNPN and CDR2 SVGIG come from the germline V gene (reference sequence). The CDR3 loop spans 12 amino acids. CDR3 region: CAWSVKGLEAFF. CDR3 nucleotide sequence: TGTGCCTGGAGTGTAAAGGGACTTGAAGCTTTCTTT.

The chain uses TRBV7-9 and TRBJ2-3; 9 bases fit TRBD2. J was trimmed by 2 bases and V by 1 base; bases with no gene match: 4. Germline-derived CDR1 and CDR2 are SEHNR and FQNEAQ (reference sequence). The CDR3 length is 16 residues. Written as DNA, the CDR3 is TGTGCCAGCAGCTTAGGTAGCGGGGGTCACACAGATACGCAGTATTTT. Its translation is CASSLGSGGHTDTQYF.

This chain's CDR3 is CASSLSAPNTEAFF. The CDR3 DNA reads as TGTGCCAGCAGTTTATCGGCCCCAAACACTGAAGCTTTCTTT. V is TRBV27 and J is TRBJ1-1; D gene uncertain. Germline-derived CDR1 and CDR2 are MNHEY and SMNVEV (reference sequence). V lost 0 bases, J lost 2 bases, and 7 bases lay in between. The CDR3 runs 14 residues.

J is TRBJ2-2 and V is TRBV19; D not resolved. CDR3 size: 14 residues. Looked up from germline, CDR1 is LNHDA and CDR2 is SQIVND (reference sequence). The V end was cut by 3 bases, the J end by 6 bases, with 11 bases between. The CDR3 DNA is TGTGCCAGTAGTATTTCCCTTTCCCCCGGGGAGCTGTTTTTT. Translation: CASSISLSPGELFF.

V gene TRBV19 combines with J gene TRBJ2-1; D gene ambiguous. With 2 bases removed from V and 4 bases from J, the gap between germline ends came to 3 bases. The CDR3 runs 12 residues. Per germline, CDR1 LNHDA and CDR2 SQIVND (reference sequence). Here the CDR3 reads CASSIRYNEQFF. The CDR3 DNA reads TGTGCCAGTAGTATACGGTACAATGAGCAGTTCTTC.

This clone occurred once. The chain is built from TRBV12-5 and TRBJ1-2, with a possible D match to TRBD1 (6 bases). Trimming took off 7 bases at V and 8 bases at J, with 26 bases between the two ends. The CDR3 runs to 16 residues. Looked up from germline, CDR1 is LGHNT and CDR2 is FRNRAP. CDR3 protein: CASDWGRDNRRSGYTF. DNA for the CDR3: TGTGCTAGTGACTGGGGGAGGGACAACAGGAGGAGCGGCTACACCTTC.

The V call is TRBV4-1, the J call TRBJ1-2; D is possibly TRBD1 (6 bases). Trimming took 4 bases from V and 4 from J, leaving 19 bases between them. The germline V gene has CDR1 MGHRA and CDR2 YSYEKL. The CDR3 has 16 residues. The CDR3 protein is CASSPQAGTKAYGYTF. The CDR3 nucleotides read TGCGCCAGCAGCCCCCAAGCAGGGACAAAGGCCTATGGCTACACCTTC.

The rearrangement uses TRBV27 and TRBJ1-4, with 9 positions matching TRBD1. CDR1 is MNHEY and CDR2 is SMNVEV in the germline V gene (reference sequence). The CDR3 is made up of 15 amino acids. V lost 4 bases, J lost 8 bases, and 8 bases stayed unmatched. The CDR3 DNA is TGTGCCAGCAGTTCCCTACAGGGGGCGGTGGAAAAACTGTTTTTT. Its protein is CASSSLQGAVEKLFF.